Listed here are 19 T cell receptor beta chains from one sample, sequenced in a study of Graves' ophthalmopathy and Graves' hyperthyroidism. TCR beta CDR3 amplification used RNA transcripts. Second-round multiplex PCR came after a first-round RT-PCR that employed HTBI primers. TCRdb used MiXCR to reprocess the multiplex PCR reads, holding one entry per CDR3 protein. The data show around 590,000 distinct CDR3 sequences, just under 40% seen once. Material: peripheral blood or thyroid tissue (not recorded which). Receptors originate from an adult man with Graves' hyperthyroidism.

V usage is TRBV7-9 and J usage is TRBJ1-2, with TRBD1 matching 9 bases. V gave up 4 bases and J gave up 4 bases; unmatched junction bases: 10. Germline lookup yields CDR1 SEHNR and CDR2 FQNEAQ (reference sequence). The CDR3 covers 16 residues. CDR3 bases: TGTGCCAGCAGCTCGCACGACCTACAGGGGGCCTATGGCTACACCTTC. It yields the protein CASSSHDLQGAYGYTF.

This clonotype was counted many times. The chain is built from TRBV7-8 and TRBJ1-5, with 10 bases that match TRBD1. This CDR3 region has 15 residues. Germline CDR1 and CDR2: SGHVS and FQNEAQ. Unmatched junction bases numbered 5, after V lost 6 bases and J lost 3 bases. This CDR3 is CASRAGTGVNQPQHF. As DNA, the CDR3 is TGTGCCAGCAGGGCAGGGACAGGGGTCAATCAGCCCCAGCATTTT.

Points on this clonotype: Germline is not matched at one junction end, which may reflect a read error. The genes are TRBV4-1 and TRBJ2-7; 7 bases map to TRBD1. Per germline, CDR1 MGHRA and CDR2 YSYEKL. This CDR3 is built from 15 residues. Here the CDR3 DNA reads TGCGCCAGCAGCCAAGTTAGACAGGGTCTTTACGGGCAGTACTTC. Translated: CASSQVRQGLYGQYF.

This clonotype has a handful of counts. The V gene is TRBV6-6, the J gene TRBJ1-6; TRBD1 matches at 7 bases. The CDR3 is 14 amino acids. V gave up 4 bases and J gave up 10 bases; unmatched junction bases: 7. Looked up from germline, CDR1 is MNHNY and CDR2 is SVGAGI (reference sequence). This CDR3 is CASSFDREGSPLHF. Here the CDR3 DNA reads TGTGCCAGCAGTTTTGACAGGGAAGGATCACCCCTCCACTTT.

J is TRBJ1-2 and V is TRBV25-1, with TRBD1 as a possible D gene (5 bases). CDR3 length: 17 amino acids. Germline V gives CDR1 MGHDK, CDR2 SYGVNS. Trimming took 6 bases from V and 0 from J, leaving 20 bases between them. The CDR3 bases are TGTGCCAGCAGCACCCTCGGGACGGCGGTCGCTAACTATGGCTACACCTTC. Its protein product is CASSTLGTAVANYGYTF.

In its sample, this clonotype was seen many times. The chain recombines TRBV24-1 with TRBJ1-4; D is uncertain. V was trimmed by 0 bases and J by 8 bases, leaving 15 bases between them. This CDR3 spans 16 amino acids. Germline V lookup: CDR1 KGHDR, CDR2 SFDVKD. The CDR3 nucleotides read TGTGCCACCAGTGATTTGTTGGATCCGGACCGGGAAAAACTGTTTTTT. Encoded protein: CATSDLLDPDREKLFF.

This clonotype has at least ten counts. V usage is TRBV25-1 and J usage is TRBJ2-7, with TRBD1 as a possible D gene (7 bases). This CDR3 has 15 residues. CDR1 MGHDK and CDR2 SYGVNS come from the germline V gene. V was pared by 3 bases and J by 3 bases, with 15 bases between. The CDR3 coding sequence is TGTGCCAGCAGTGATGACCAGGGGGGTGACTACGAGCAGTACTTC. Amino acid sequence: CASSDDQGGDYEQYF.

This clonotype has more than one count but fewer than ten. V and J are TRBV29-1 and TRBJ2-7, with D possibly being TRBD1 or TRBD2 (6 bases each). The CDR3 is 12 residues long. V lost 4 bases and J lost 4, with 11 bases in between. Germline V lookup: CDR1 SQVTM, CDR2 ANQGSEA. The CDR3 DNA follows: TGCAGCGTTGTTTGGGGGGCTTACGAGCAGTACTTC. As protein: CSVVWGAYEQYF.

V usage is TRBV10-3 and J usage is TRBJ1-4; perhaps TRBD1 as D (5 bases). Trimming removed 6 bases at V and 0 bases at J, with 8 bases between. The CDR3 has 14 residues. From germline, CDR1 is ENHRY and CDR2 SYGVKD. This CDR3 is CAIRGVATNEKLFF. The CDR3 region has the DNA TGTGCCATCAGGGGGGTCGCAACTAATGAAAAACTGTTTTTT.

V and J are TRBV29-1 and TRBJ1-5; D is undetermined. Germline V gene data show CDR1 as SQVTM and CDR2 as ANQGSEA. This CDR3 contains 11 residues. V dropped 8 bases and J dropped 3 bases, with 8 bases sitting between them. DNA for the CDR3: TGCAGCTTGATGTCCAATCAGCCCCAGCATTTT. This gives the protein CSLMSNQPQHF.

This clonotype was picked up many times. This chain connects TRBV6-6 to TRBJ1-1; D is uncertain. There are 13 residues in the CDR3. V lost 6 bases and J lost 3, with 11 bases in between. CDR1 is MNHNY and CDR2 is SVGAGI in the germline V gene (reference sequence). For the CDR3, the DNA is TGTGCCAGCAGAACTTCGGAATACACTGAAGCTTTCTTT. Protein product: CASRTSEYTEAFF.

This clonotype has just a few counts. The rearrangement joins TRBV29-1 to TRBJ2-7; 11 bases line up with TRBD2. The V gene's germline CDR1 is SQVTM and CDR2 ANQGSEA. The length of the CDR3 is 13 residues. The junction had 1 base not matched to a gene; V was cut back by 4 bases and J by 2 bases. This CDR3 reads CSVASGRTYEQYF. The CDR3 coding sequence is TGCAGCGTTGCTAGCGGGAGGACCTACGAGCAGTACTTC.

The chain combines TRBV6-1 with TRBJ2-5, with D tentatively TRBD1 (6 bases). Germline lookup yields CDR1 MNHNS and CDR2 SASEGT. The CDR3 totals 15 residues. V lost 3 bases to trimming and J lost 4 bases, with 15 bases between them. The CDR3 DNA sequence: TGTGCCAGCAGTGACAGGGGAATCGTTCTAGAGACCCAGTACTTC. Translated: CASSDRGIVLETQYF.

Worth noting for this clonotype: Given a much more abundant clone one base away, this may be a read error. The J gene is TRBJ2-2, the V gene TRBV2; tentatively, D is TRBD1 (6 bases). The CDR3 runs 15 residues. V gave up 3 bases and J gave up 8 bases, with 16 bases separating them. The germline CDR1 and CDR2 sequences are SNHLY and FYNNEI. The CDR3 reads CASSEEIQGLGELFF. CDR3 coding DNA: TGTGCCAGCAGTGAGGAGATACAGGGCTTAGGGGAGCTGTTTTTT.

This clonotype was picked up many times. This chain uses TRBV19 with TRBJ2-7, with TRBD2 matching 11 bases. V was clipped by 5 bases and J by 3 bases; unmatched bases: 9. CDR3 size: 16 residues. Per germline, CDR1 LNHDA and CDR2 SQIVND (reference sequence). CDR3 sequence (DNA): TGTGCCAGTAGTTTTGGACCGGGACTAGCGGTCTACGAGCAGTACTTC. Amino acid sequence: CASSFGPGLAVYEQYF.

This clonotype came up many times. This CDR3 reads CAIKTGNQPQHF. The DNA of the CDR3 is TGTGCCATTAAGACAGGTAATCAGCCCCAGCATTTT. This rearrangement joins TRBV6-5 to TRBJ1-5; tentative D call: TRBD1 (6 bases). This CDR3 is built from 12 residues. Germline values: CDR1 MNHEY, CDR2 SVGAGI. V was trimmed by 10 bases and J by 4 bases, leaving 11 bases between them.

This clonotype was seen ten or more times. DNA for the CDR3: TGTGCCAGCAGCCCACGTAGCGGGAGCTCCTACGAGCAGTACTTC. This gives the protein CASSPRSGSSYEQYF. The V call is TRBV7-6, the J call TRBJ2-7, with TRBD2 identical over 9 bases. V was pared by 5 bases and J by 0 bases, with 5 bases of the junction left unmatched. The CDR3 spans 15 residues. CDR1 is SGHVS, CDR2 FNYEAQ, per germline.

This clonotype was recorded at least ten times. The chain recombines TRBV11-3 with TRBJ1-3; D remains unclear. V lost 1 base to trimming and J lost 3 bases, with 4 bases between them. Looked up from germline, CDR1 is SGHNT and CDR2 is YENEEA. This CDR3 spans 13 amino acids. The CDR3, as DNA: TGTGCCAGCAGCTTAGTGGATGGAAACACCATATATTTT. As protein: CASSLVDGNTIYF. Full variable domain (rest looked up from reference TRBV11-3 and TRBJ1-3): EAGVVQSPRYKIIEKKQPVAFWCNPISGHNTLYWYLQNLGQGPELLIRYENEEAVDDSQLPKDRFSAERLKGVDSTLKIQPAELGDSAVYLCASSLVDGNTIYFGEGSWLTVV.

Worth noting for this clonotype: Relative to the germline gene, one junction end is altered; a read error may explain this. The chain recombines TRBV7-2 with TRBJ2-7, with 9 bases identical to TRBD2. The CDR3 has 16 residues. Germline lookup yields CDR1 SGHTA and CDR2 FQGNSA. The CDR3 DNA reads TGCGCCAGCAGAGACCCCTTAGCGGGAGTGACAGATACGCAGTACTTC. Its protein product is CASRDPLAGVTDTQYF.